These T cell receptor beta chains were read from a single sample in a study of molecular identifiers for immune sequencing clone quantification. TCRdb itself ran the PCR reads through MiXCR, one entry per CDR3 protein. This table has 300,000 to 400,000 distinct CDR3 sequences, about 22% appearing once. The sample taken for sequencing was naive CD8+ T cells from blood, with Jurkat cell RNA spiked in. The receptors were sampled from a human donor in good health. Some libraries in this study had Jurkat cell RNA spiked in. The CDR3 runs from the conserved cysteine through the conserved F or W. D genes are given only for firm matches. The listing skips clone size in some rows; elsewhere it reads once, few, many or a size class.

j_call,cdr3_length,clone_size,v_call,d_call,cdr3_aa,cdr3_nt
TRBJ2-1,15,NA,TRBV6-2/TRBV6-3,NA,CASRDQTLSYNEQFF,TGTGCCAGCAGGGACCAGACACTCTCCTACAATGAGCAGTTCTTC
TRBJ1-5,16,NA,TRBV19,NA,CASTLQGMVSNQPQHF,TGTGCCAGTACTCTCCAGGGGATGGTCAGCAATCAGCCCCAGCATTTT
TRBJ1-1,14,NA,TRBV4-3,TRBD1,CASSQWTGNTEAFF,TGCGCCAGCAGCCAATGGACAGGGAACACTGAAGCTTTCTTT
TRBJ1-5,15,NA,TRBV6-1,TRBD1,CASTEFDRDNQPQHF,TGTGCCAGCACGGAGTTTGACAGGGACAATCAGCCCCAGCATTTT
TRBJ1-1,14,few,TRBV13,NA,CASSSTDSLIEAFF,TGTGCCAGCAGCTCCACGGACAGCCTAATTGAAGCTTTCTTT
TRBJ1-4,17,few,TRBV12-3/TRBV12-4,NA,CASSLSGAGPSSEKLFF,TGTGCCAGCAGTTTAAGCGGGGCAGGCCCTTCGAGTGAGAAACTGTTTTTT
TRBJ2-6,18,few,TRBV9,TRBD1,CASSEGGPYAAGANVLTF,TGTGCCAGCAGCGAAGGGGGCCCCTATGCAGCTGGGGCCAACGTCCTGACTTTC
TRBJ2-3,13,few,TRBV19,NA,CASSIGGTDTQYF,TGTGCCAGTAGTATCGGGGGCACAGATACGCAGTATTTT
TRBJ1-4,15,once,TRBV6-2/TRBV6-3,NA,CASSPDGTPIEKLFF,TGTGCCAGCAGCCCAGACGGAACGCCAATTGAAAAACTGTTTTTT
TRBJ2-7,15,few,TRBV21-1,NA,CASSGGQGSSYEQYF,TGTGCCAGCAGCGGGGGCCAAGGAAGCTCCTACGAGCAGTACTTC
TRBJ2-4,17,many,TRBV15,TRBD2,CATSPWTSGSLRNIQYF,TGTGCCACCAGCCCCTGGACTAGCGGGAGTCTAAGAAACATTCAGTACTTC
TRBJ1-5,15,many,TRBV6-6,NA,CASTMTVVSNQPQHF,TGTGCCAGCACCATGACAGTTGTTAGCAATCAGCCCCAGCATTTT
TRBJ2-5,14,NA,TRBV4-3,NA,CASSQDRTQETQYF,TGCGCCAGCAGCCAAGATCGAACTCAAGAGACCCAGTACTTC
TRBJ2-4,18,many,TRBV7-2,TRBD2,CASSLARLAGQDFDIQYF,TGTGCCAGCAGCTTAGCGCGGCTAGCGGGCCAGGATTTTGACATTCAGTACTTC
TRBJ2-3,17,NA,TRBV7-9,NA,CASSQGLRQDIRDTQYF,TGTGCCAGCAGTCAAGGGCTCCGACAGGACATCAGGGATACGCAGTATTTT
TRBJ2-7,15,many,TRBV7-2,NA,CASSLSGTDSYEQYF,TGTGCCAGCAGCTTATCGGGTACGGACTCCTACGAGCAGTACTTC
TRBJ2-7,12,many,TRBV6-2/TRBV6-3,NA,CASSDHRVEQYF,TGTGCCAGCAGTGATCATAGGGTCGAGCAGTACTTC
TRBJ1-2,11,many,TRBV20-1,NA,CSASLGYGYTF,TGCAGTGCTAGTCTGGGCTATGGCTACACCTTC
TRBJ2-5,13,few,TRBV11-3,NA,CASSPTNDATQYF,TGTGCCAGCAGCCCCACCAATGACGCGACCCAGTACTTC
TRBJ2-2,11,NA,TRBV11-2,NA,CASEDTGKLFF,TGTGCCAGCGAAGACACCGGGAAGCTGTTTTTT
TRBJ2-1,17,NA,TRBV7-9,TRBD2,CASSLGGSGRAGSEQFF,TGTGCCAGCAGCTTAGGTGGTAGCGGGAGGGCCGGGAGTGAGCAGTTCTTC
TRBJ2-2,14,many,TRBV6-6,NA,CASSWTPNTGELFF,TGTGCCAGCAGTTGGACACCGAACACCGGGGAGCTGTTTTTT
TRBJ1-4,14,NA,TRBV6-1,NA,CASCIRGTDEKLFF,TGTGCCAGCTGTATCAGGGGCACTGATGAAAAACTGTTTTTT
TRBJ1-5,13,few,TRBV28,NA,CASSSRGFQPQHF,TGTGCCAGCAGTTCCAGGGGTTTTCAGCCCCAGCATTTT
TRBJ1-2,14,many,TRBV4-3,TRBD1,CASSQRTGGDGYTF,TGCGCCAGCAGCCAACGGACAGGGGGCGATGGCTACACCTTC
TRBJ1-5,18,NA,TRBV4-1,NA,CASSQDPPLSGGNQPQHF,TGCGCCAGCAGCCAAGATCCGCCACTCTCAGGGGGCAATCAGCCCCAGCATTTT
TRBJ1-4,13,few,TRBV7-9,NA,CASSPESNEKLFF,TGTGCCAGCAGCCCTGAATCCAATGAAAAACTGTTTTTT
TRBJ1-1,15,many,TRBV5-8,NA,CASSWGGVAYTEAFF,TGTGCCAGCAGCTGGGGGGGGGTAGCGTATACTGAAGCTTTCTTT
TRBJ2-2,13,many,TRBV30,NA,CAWSLVGTGELFF,TGTGCCTGGAGCCTCGTAGGAACCGGGGAGCTGTTTTTT
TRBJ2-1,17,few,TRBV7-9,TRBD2,CASSLERTSGPYNEQFF,TGTGCCAGCAGCTTAGAACGGACTAGCGGGCCCTACAATGAGCAGTTCTTC
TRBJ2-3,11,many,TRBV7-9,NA,CASSRLDTQYF,TGTGCCAGCAGTCGACTTGATACGCAGTATTTT
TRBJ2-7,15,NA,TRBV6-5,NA,CASSFGTDDSYEQYF,TGTGCCAGCAGTTTCGGGACGGACGACTCCTACGAGCAGTACTTC
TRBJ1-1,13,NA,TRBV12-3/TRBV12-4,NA,CASSLGRITEAFF,TGTGCCAGCAGCTTAGGGAGAATCACTGAAGCTTTCTTT
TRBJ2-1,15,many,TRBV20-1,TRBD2,CSARDGDYGSGEQFF,TGCAGTGCTAGAGATGGGGACTATGGTTCGGGGGAGCAGTTCTTC
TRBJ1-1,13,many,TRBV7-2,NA,CASSLNLDTEAFF,TGTGCCAGCAGCTTAAATCTGGACACTGAAGCTTTCTTT
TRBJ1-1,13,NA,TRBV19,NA,CASSLSVTTEAFF,TGTGCCAGTAGCCTATCGGTGACCACTGAGGCTTTCTTT
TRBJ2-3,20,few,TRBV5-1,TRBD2,CASRPGLAGGLRGSTDTQYF,TGCGCCAGCAGACCGGGACTAGCGGGAGGGCTGAGAGGGAGCACAGATACGCAGTATTTT
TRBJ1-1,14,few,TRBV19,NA,CASSIISTNTEAFF,TGTGCCAGTAGTATCATCAGCACTAACACTGAAGCTTTCTTT
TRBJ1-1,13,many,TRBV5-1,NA,CASRTPPNTEAFF,TGCGCCAGCAGAACCCCCCCGAACACTGAAGCTTTCTTT
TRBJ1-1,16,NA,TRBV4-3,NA,CASSHFRGDRIFEAFF,TGCGCCAGCAGCCACTTTCGAGGTGACAGGATCTTTGAAGCTTTCTTT
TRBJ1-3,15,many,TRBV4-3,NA,CASSQVGRSGNTIYF,TGCGCCAGCAGCCAAGTGGGACGCTCTGGAAACACCATATATTTT
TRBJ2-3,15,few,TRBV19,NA,CASSITSPSTGTQYF,TGTGCCAGTAGTATCACTTCGCCTAGCACAGGTACGCAGTATTTT
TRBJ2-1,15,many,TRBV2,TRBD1,CASSDLGQGVHEQFF,TGTGCCAGCAGTGATCTGGGACAGGGGGTCCATGAGCAGTTCTTC
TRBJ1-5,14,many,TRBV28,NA,CASSLGIGTQPQHF,TGTGCCAGCAGTTTAGGTATCGGAACTCAGCCCCAGCATTTT
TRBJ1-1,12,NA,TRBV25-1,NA,CASSDYYTEAFF,TGTGCCAGCAGTGACTATTACACTGAAGCTTTCTTT
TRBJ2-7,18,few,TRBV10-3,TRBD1,CAISEPGTGKLDPYEQYF,TGTGCCATCAGTGAGCCCGGGACAGGGAAACTCGACCCCTACGAGCAGTACTTC
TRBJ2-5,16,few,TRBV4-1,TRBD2,CASSQVAGGPGETQYF,TGCGCCAGCAGCCAAGTAGCGGGGGGGCCGGGTGAGACCCAGTACTTC